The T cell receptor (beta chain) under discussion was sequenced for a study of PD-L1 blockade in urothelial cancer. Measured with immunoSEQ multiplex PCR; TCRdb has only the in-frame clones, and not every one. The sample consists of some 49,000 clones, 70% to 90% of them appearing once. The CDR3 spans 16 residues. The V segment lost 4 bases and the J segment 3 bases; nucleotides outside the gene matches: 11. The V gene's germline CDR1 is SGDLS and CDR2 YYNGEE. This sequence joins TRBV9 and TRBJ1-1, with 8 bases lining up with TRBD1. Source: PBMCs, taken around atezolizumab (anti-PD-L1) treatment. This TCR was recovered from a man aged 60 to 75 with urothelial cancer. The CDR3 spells CASSSRQGRTDTEAFF. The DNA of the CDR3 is TGTGCCAGCAGCTCGCGACAGGGGCGAACGGACACTGAAGCTTTCTTT.